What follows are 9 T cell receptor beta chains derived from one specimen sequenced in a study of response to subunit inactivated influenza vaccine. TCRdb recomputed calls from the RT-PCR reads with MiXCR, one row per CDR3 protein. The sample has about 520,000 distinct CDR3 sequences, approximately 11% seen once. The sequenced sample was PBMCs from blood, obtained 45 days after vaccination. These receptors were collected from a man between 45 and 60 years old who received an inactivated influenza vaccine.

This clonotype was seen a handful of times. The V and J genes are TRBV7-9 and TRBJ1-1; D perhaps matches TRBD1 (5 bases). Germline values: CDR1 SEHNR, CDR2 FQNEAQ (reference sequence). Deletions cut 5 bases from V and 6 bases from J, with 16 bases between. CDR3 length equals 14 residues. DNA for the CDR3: TGTGCCAGCAGCCCCGGGACCGGGGCCCCTGAAGCTTTCTTT. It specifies CASSPGTGAPEAFF.

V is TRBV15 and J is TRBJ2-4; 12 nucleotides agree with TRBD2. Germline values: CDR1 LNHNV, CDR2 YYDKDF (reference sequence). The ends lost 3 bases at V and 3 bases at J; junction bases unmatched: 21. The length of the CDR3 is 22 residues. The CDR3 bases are TGTGCCACCAGCAGGGGCCCGGTTGCTAGCGGGGGGGATAATATCCTCAAAAACATTCAGTACTTC. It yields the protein CATSRGPVASGGDNILKNIQYF.

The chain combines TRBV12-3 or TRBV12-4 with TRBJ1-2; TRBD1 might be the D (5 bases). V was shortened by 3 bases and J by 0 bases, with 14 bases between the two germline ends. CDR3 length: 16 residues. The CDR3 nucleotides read TGTGCCAGCAGTTTCTTCCAGGGAGCCGCTAACTATGGCTACACCTTC. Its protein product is CASSFFQGAANYGYTF.

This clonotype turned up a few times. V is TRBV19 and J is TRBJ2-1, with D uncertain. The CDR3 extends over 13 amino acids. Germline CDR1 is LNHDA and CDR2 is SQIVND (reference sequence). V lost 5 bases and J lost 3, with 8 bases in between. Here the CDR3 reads CASSVTIYNEQFF. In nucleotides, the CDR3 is TGTGCCAGTAGTGTGACGATCTACAATGAGCAGTTCTTC.

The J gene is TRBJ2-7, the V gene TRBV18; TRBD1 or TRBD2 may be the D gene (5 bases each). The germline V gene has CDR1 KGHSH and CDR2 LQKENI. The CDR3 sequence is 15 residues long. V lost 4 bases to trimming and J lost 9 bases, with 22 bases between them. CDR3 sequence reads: CASSLKGRKETGQYF. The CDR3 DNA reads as TGTGCCAGCTCACTCAAGGGACGGAAAGAGACCGGGCAGTACTTC.

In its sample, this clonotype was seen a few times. CDR3 sequence (DNA): TGTGCCAGCAGTTCCTTCGTGAGAGCTGAAGCTTTCTTT. It encodes CASSSFVRAEAFF. The gene calls are TRBV12-3 or TRBV12-4 and TRBJ1-1; D unresolved. The CDR3 contains 13 residues. Trimming cost V 4 bases and J 6 bases, with 12 bases left between them.

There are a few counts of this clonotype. In DNA form, the CDR3 reads TGTGCCAGCAGCCGCCCGGGCCGCCTTTACTTC. It translates to CASSRPGRLYF. The V call is TRBV6-2 or TRBV6-3, the J call TRBJ2-7; D is unresolved. The CDR3 is 11 amino acids. From germline, CDR1 is MNHEY and CDR2 SVGEGT. Deletions cut 6 bases from V and 13 bases from J, with 16 bases between.

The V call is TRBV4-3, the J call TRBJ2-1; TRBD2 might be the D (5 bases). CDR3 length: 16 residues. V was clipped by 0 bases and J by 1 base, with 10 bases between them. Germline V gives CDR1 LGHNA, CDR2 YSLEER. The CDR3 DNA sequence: TGCGCCAGCAGCCAAGAAGGGAGCCCATCCTACAATGAGCAGTTCTTC. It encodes CASSQEGSPSYNEQFF.

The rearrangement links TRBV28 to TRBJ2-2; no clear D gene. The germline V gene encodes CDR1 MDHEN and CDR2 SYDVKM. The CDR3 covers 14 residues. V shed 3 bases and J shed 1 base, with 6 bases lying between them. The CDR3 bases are TGTGCCAGCAGTTTTGGACGGAACACCGGGGAGCTGTTTTTT. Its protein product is CASSFGRNTGELFF.